One sample yielded the 10 T cell receptor beta chains listed below, sequenced in a study of CD8+ T cells in alopecia areata. The treatment here: oral pan-JAK inhibitor, 5-10 mg twice daily. Extraction of RNA preceded its reverse transcription into cDNA, which served as the sequencing template. Clones were read by immunoSEQ multiplex PCR, and TCRdb kept only the in-frame ones, dropping some. The table shows more than 130,000 clones, with roughly four fifths occurring only once. Specimen: CD8+ T cells sorted from blood, collected at week 4, from a patient treated with tofacitinib. The receptors were gathered from a human donor with alopecia areata.

The chain carries TRBV27 and TRBJ2-7; 10 positions match TRBD2. There are 16 residues in the CDR3. Losses at the gene ends were 5 bases for V and 0 bases for J; bases not matched to a gene: 7. Germline V lookup: CDR1 MNHEY, CDR2 SMNVEV (reference sequence). This CDR3 reads CASSLRLAGASYEQYF. The CDR3 DNA reads as TGTGCCAGCAGTCTGCGGCTAGCGGGGGCCTCCTACGAGCAGTACTTC.

This clone was counted between two and nine times. The V and J genes are TRBV2 and TRBJ1-2, with D unclear. This CDR3 is built from 15 residues. V gave up 5 bases and J gave up 0 bases, with 13 bases separating them. CDR1 is SNHLY, CDR2 FYNNEI, per germline. CDR3: CASSSGTTPNYGYTF. The CDR3, as DNA: TGTGCCAGCAGTTCTGGAACTACCCCTAACTATGGCTACACCTTC.

The chain carries TRBV7-6 and TRBJ2-5; 8 bases line up with TRBD2. This CDR3 region has 14 residues. Germline assignment: CDR1 SGHVS and CDR2 FNYEAQ. J lost 2 bases, V lost 4 bases, and 3 bases had no gene match. CDR3 sequence reads: CASSSGGGQETQYF. CDR3 in DNA: TGTGCCAGCAGCTCTGGCGGGGGGCAAGAGACCCAGTACTTC.

The chain is built from TRBV27 and TRBJ2-1; weak D call: TRBD2 (6 bases). Germline CDR1 reads MNHEY; CDR2 reads SMNVEV (reference sequence). Between the trimmed V and J ends, which lost 6 bases and 2 bases, there was a span of 8 bases. This CDR3 has 13 amino acids. Here the CDR3 DNA reads TGTGCCAGCAGCCGGGGGACCTACAATGAGCAGTTCTTC. Its protein is CASSRGTYNEQFF.

This clone was picked up one time. The J gene is TRBJ2-5, the V gene TRBV7-6; D tentatively fits TRBD1 or TRBD2 (7 bases each). Germline V lookup: CDR1 SGHVS, CDR2 FNYEAQ. The V gene lost 11 bases and the J gene lost 1 base, with 23 bases spanning the gap. There are 16 residues in the CDR3. CDR3 protein: CAYPEGAGESQETQYF. The CDR3 DNA reads TGTGCCTACCCGGAGGGGGCGGGGGAGAGCCAAGAGACCCAGTACTTC.

This clone was seen once. The chain combines TRBV10-1 with TRBJ2-7; the D gene is possibly TRBD1 (6 bases). Germline lookup yields CDR1 WNHNN and CDR2 SYGVQD (reference sequence). The V end lost 5 bases, the J end lost 5 bases, and 13 bases lay between the germline ends. This CDR3 is built from 13 residues. The CDR3 here is CASSRRDTDEQYF. Here the CDR3 DNA reads TGCGCCAGCAGTCGCCGGGACACCGACGAGCAGTACTTC.

In DNA form, the CDR3 reads TGTGCCAGAGGGGGGGCAGCCCTCGAGACCCAGTACTTC. Amino acid sequence: CARGGAALETQYF. The chain is built from TRBV6-1 and TRBJ2-5, with a possible D match to TRBD2 (7 bases). Germline CDR1 reads MNHNS; CDR2 reads SASEGT. The CDR3 extends over 13 amino acids. The V gene lost 9 bases and the J gene lost 5 bases, with 16 bases spanning the gap.

The V gene is TRBV10-3, the J gene TRBJ2-7, with 12 bases aligning to TRBD2. V lost 7 bases, J lost 4 bases, and 8 bases stayed unmatched. Germline V lookup: CDR1 ENHRY, CDR2 SYGVKD. This CDR3 contains 15 residues. CDR3 coding DNA: TGTGCCATCACTAGCGGGGGGGCCTTATTTTACGAGCAGTACTTC. Encoded protein: CAITSGGALFYEQYF.

This clone showed up just once. The J gene is TRBJ2-1, the V gene TRBV6-5, with 11 bases lining up with TRBD1. V was pared by 6 bases and J by 4 bases, with 5 bases of the junction left unmatched. CDR1 MNHEY and CDR2 SVGAGI come from the germline V gene. The CDR3 loop spans 15 amino acids. The CDR3 nucleotides read TGTGCCAGCAGCGGACAGGGGGCGGAGTACAATGAGCAGTTCTTC. Amino acids: CASSGQGAEYNEQFF.

CDR3 DNA: TGCGCCAGCAGCCAGGAAACGGACATTTTGCCCTATGGCTACACCTTC. Translating gives CASSQETDILPYGYTF. J is TRBJ1-2 and V is TRBV4-3; a possible D gene is TRBD1 (5 bases). The CDR3 has 16 residues. Germline CDR1 is LGHNA and CDR2 is YSLEER. Trimming removed 3 bases from V and 4 bases from J, with 18 bases in between.